Listed below are T cell receptor beta chains from one sample, sequenced in a study of T cells after yellow fever vaccination. TCRdb processed the 5' RACE reads anew with MiXCR; each CDR3 protein has one entry. The sample holds more than 450,000 distinct CDR3 sequences, about a fifth seen once. Sequencing was performed on PBMCs, taken about 21 days after the first yellow fever vaccination. These receptors originate from a man between 18 and 35 years old who received the YFV17D yellow fever vaccine. The CDR3 runs from the conserved cysteine through the conserved F or W. Fields, in order: CDR3 protein, CDR3 DNA, V gene, J gene, D gene, clone size. D genes are given only for firm matches. Clone size is given for some rows only: seen once, a few or many times, or a class if the clone is expanded.

cdr3_aa: CASSRDRADTEAFF
cdr3_nt: TGCGCCAGCAGCCGGGACAGGGCCGACACTGAAGCTTTCTTT
v_call: TRBV5-1
j_call: TRBJ1-1
d_call: TRBD1
clone_size: .

cdr3_aa: CSASTLQTQYF
cdr3_nt: TGCAGTGCTAGTACCCTTCAGACCCAGTACTTC
v_call: TRBV20-1
j_call: TRBJ2-5
d_call: .
clone_size: few

cdr3_aa: CASSPRQEGRETQYF
cdr3_nt: TGTGCCAGCTCACCACGGCAGGAGGGTCGAGAGACCCAGTACTTC
v_call: TRBV18
j_call: TRBJ2-5
d_call: .
clone_size: few

cdr3_aa: CASSYEPAMAGGPVDTQYF
cdr3_nt: TGTGCCAGCAGTTACGAGCCAGCGATGGCGGGGGGGCCAGTAGATACGCAGTATTTT
v_call: TRBV6-5
j_call: TRBJ2-3
d_call: TRBD2
clone_size: .

cdr3_aa: CASSYYSSDRINYGYTF
cdr3_nt: TGTGCCAGCAGCTACTATTCTTCCGACAGGATTAACTATGGCTACACCTTC
v_call: TRBV28
j_call: TRBJ1-2
d_call: .
clone_size: few

cdr3_aa: CASSFTGQVLGEQFF
cdr3_nt: TGTGCCAGCAGCTTTACGGGACAGGTGCTAGGGGAGCAGTTCTTC
v_call: TRBV7-9
j_call: TRBJ2-1
d_call: TRBD1
clone_size: few

cdr3_aa: CASSHGQGWDSPLHF
cdr3_nt: TGCGCCAGCAGCCACGGACAGGGATGGGATTCACCCCTCCACTTT
v_call: TRBV10-1
j_call: TRBJ1-6
d_call: TRBD1
clone_size: .

cdr3_aa: CASSLVRGGNIQYF
cdr3_nt: TGTGCCAGCAGCTTAGTGCGGGGGGGCAACATTCAGTACTTC
v_call: TRBV11-2
j_call: TRBJ2-4
d_call: TRBD2
clone_size: few

cdr3_aa: CAIIPGGLFFTDTQYF
cdr3_nt: TGTGCCATCATCCCGGGGGGCCTATTCTTCACAGATACGCAGTATTTT
v_call: TRBV5-3
j_call: TRBJ2-3
d_call: .
clone_size: .

cdr3_aa: CASSWTPGSPLHF
cdr3_nt: TGTGCCAGCAGTTGGACCCCAGGTTCACCCCTCCACTTT
v_call: TRBV12-3/TRBV12-4
j_call: TRBJ1-6
d_call: .
clone_size: .

cdr3_aa: CASSDRGPTDTQYF
cdr3_nt: TGTGCCAGCAGTGACAGGGGTCCCACAGATACGCAGTATTTT
v_call: TRBV25-1
j_call: TRBJ2-3
d_call: .
clone_size: many

cdr3_aa: CASRDSALHTEQFF
cdr3_nt: TGTGCCAGCAGGGACTCCGCCCTTCACACTGAGCAGTTCTTC
v_call: TRBV6-2/TRBV6-3
j_call: TRBJ2-1
d_call: .
clone_size: .

cdr3_aa: CASSLPVGAGLAGGSTTDTQYF
cdr3_nt: TGTGCCAGCAGCCTCCCGGTCGGCGCCGGACTAGCGGGGGGTAGTACCACAGATACGCAGTATTTT
v_call: TRBV13
j_call: TRBJ2-3
d_call: TRBD2
clone_size: few

cdr3_aa: CASSLAPFEGGDSSETQYF
cdr3_nt: TGTGCCAGCAGCTTAGCGCCCTTCGAGGGGGGCGATTCGTCCGAGACCCAGTACTTC
v_call: TRBV7-2
j_call: TRBJ2-5
d_call: .
clone_size: few

cdr3_aa: CASSMQGGSGNTIYF
cdr3_nt: TGCGCCAGCAGCATGCAGGGGGGCTCTGGAAACACCATATATTTT
v_call: TRBV5-1
j_call: TRBJ1-3
d_call: TRBD1
clone_size: .

cdr3_aa: CATSRDIAGRQETQYF
cdr3_nt: TGTGCCACCAGCAGAGATATAGCGGGGCGCCAAGAGACCCAGTACTTC
v_call: TRBV15
j_call: TRBJ2-5
d_call: TRBD2
clone_size: .

cdr3_aa: CASSTGQGGGYTF
cdr3_nt: TGTGCCAGCAGCACCGGACAGGGGGGAGGCTACACCTTC
v_call: TRBV7-6
j_call: TRBJ1-2
d_call: TRBD1
clone_size: few

cdr3_aa: CASSLPGALLNEQFF
cdr3_nt: TGTGCCAGCAGTTTACCCGGGGCCCTCTTGAATGAGCAGTTCTTC
v_call: TRBV12-3/TRBV12-4
j_call: TRBJ2-1
d_call: .
clone_size: few

cdr3_aa: CASIGSGELFF
cdr3_nt: TGTGCCAGCATCGGCTCCGGGGAGCTGTTTTTT
v_call: TRBV2
j_call: TRBJ2-2
d_call: .
clone_size: few

cdr3_aa: CASSRGRGENSPLHF
cdr3_nt: TGTGCCAGCAGTCGGGGCAGGGGTGAGAATTCACCCCTCCACTTT
v_call: TRBV2
j_call: TRBJ1-6
d_call: .
clone_size: few

cdr3_aa: CASSFGIVLSTDTQYF
cdr3_nt: TGCGCCAGCAGCTTCGGAATAGTTTTAAGCACAGATACGCAGTATTTT
v_call: TRBV5-1
j_call: TRBJ2-3
d_call: .
clone_size: .

cdr3_aa: CASSLEVSTDTQYF
cdr3_nt: TGTGCCAGCAGCTTAGAAGTTAGCACAGATACGCAGTATTTT
v_call: TRBV7-9
j_call: TRBJ2-3
d_call: .
clone_size: .

cdr3_aa: CACWGQENYGYTF
cdr3_nt: TGTGCCTGTTGGGGACAGGAAAACTATGGCTACACCTTC
v_call: TRBV30
j_call: TRBJ1-2
d_call: TRBD1
clone_size: .

cdr3_aa: CASSLEVGARNIQYF
cdr3_nt: TGTGCCAGCAGCTTGGAAGTTGGGGCACGCAACATTCAGTACTTC
v_call: TRBV5-5
j_call: TRBJ2-4
d_call: .
clone_size: few

cdr3_aa: CASSQDAGRRTDTQYF
cdr3_nt: TGTGCCAGCAGCCAAGATGCAGGGAGACGCACAGATACGCAGTATTTT
v_call: TRBV4-2
j_call: TRBJ2-3
d_call: .
clone_size: .

cdr3_aa: CASSYSSGASTDTQYF
cdr3_nt: TGTGCCAGCAGTTACTCGAGCGGGGCTAGCACAGATACGCAGTATTTT
v_call: TRBV6-5
j_call: TRBJ2-3
d_call: TRBD2
clone_size: few

cdr3_aa: CASSGRPQRGARGEQNIQYF
cdr3_nt: TGTGCCAGCAGCGGGCGCCCCCAGCGGGGGGCCCGTGGTGAACAAAACATTCAGTACTTC
v_call: TRBV11-2
j_call: TRBJ2-4
d_call: TRBD2
clone_size: few

cdr3_aa: CASSPATGGTEAFF
cdr3_nt: TGTGCCAGCAGCCCTGCTACAGGAGGGACTGAAGCTTTCTTT
v_call: TRBV4-2
j_call: TRBJ1-1
d_call: .
clone_size: few

cdr3_aa: CATKTGATNEKLFF
cdr3_nt: TGCGCCACCAAGACAGGGGCAACTAATGAAAAACTGTTTTTT
v_call: TRBV5-1
j_call: TRBJ1-4
d_call: TRBD1
clone_size: few

cdr3_aa: CAISDGAGTDTQYF
cdr3_nt: TGTGCCATCAGTGATGGGGCGGGCACAGATACGCAGTATTTT
v_call: TRBV10-3
j_call: TRBJ2-3
d_call: .
clone_size: .

cdr3_aa: CASSTGPLNEKLFF
cdr3_nt: TGTGCCAGCAGCACAGGGCCTCTCAATGAAAAACTGTTTTTT
v_call: TRBV28
j_call: TRBJ1-4
d_call: .
clone_size: many

cdr3_aa: CASSPFHPNRELIRHSDTQYF
cdr3_nt: TGTGCCAGCAGCCCTTTCCATCCTAACAGGGAGTTAATCCGACACTCAGATACGCAGTATTTT
v_call: TRBV11-2
j_call: TRBJ2-3
d_call: .
clone_size: .

cdr3_aa: CASSTVANYGYTF
cdr3_nt: TGTGCCAGCTCAACCGTGGCAAACTATGGCTACACCTTC
v_call: TRBV19
j_call: TRBJ1-2
d_call: .
clone_size: .

cdr3_aa: CASSHRQGSGELFF
cdr3_nt: TGTGCCAGCAGCCACCGACAGGGGTCCGGGGAGCTGTTTTTT
v_call: TRBV7-9
j_call: TRBJ2-2
d_call: TRBD1
clone_size: few

cdr3_aa: CASSEGTGYTGELFF
cdr3_nt: TGCGCCAGCAGCGAAGGGACAGGGTACACCGGGGAGCTGTTTTTT
v_call: TRBV5-1
j_call: TRBJ2-2
d_call: TRBD1
clone_size: few

cdr3_aa: CASDPRGPPGTGELFF
cdr3_nt: TGCGCCAGCGACCCTCGGGGTCCTCCCGGCACCGGGGAGCTGTTTTTT
v_call: TRBV5-1
j_call: TRBJ2-2
d_call: .
clone_size: few

cdr3_aa: CASSRQGVAEKLFF
cdr3_nt: TGTGCCAGCAGTAGACAGGGGGTAGCTGAAAAACTGTTTTTT
v_call: TRBV27
j_call: TRBJ1-4
d_call: TRBD1
clone_size: .

cdr3_aa: CASSLDRGREGYTF
cdr3_nt: TGCGCCAGCAGCTTGGACAGAGGGCGCGAGGGCTACACCTTC
v_call: TRBV5-1
j_call: TRBJ1-2
d_call: .
clone_size: once

cdr3_aa: CASSQEIQGAYNEQFF
cdr3_nt: TGCGCCAGCAGCCAAGAGATACAGGGGGCGTACAATGAGCAGTTCTTC
v_call: TRBV4-3
j_call: TRBJ2-1
d_call: TRBD1
clone_size: few